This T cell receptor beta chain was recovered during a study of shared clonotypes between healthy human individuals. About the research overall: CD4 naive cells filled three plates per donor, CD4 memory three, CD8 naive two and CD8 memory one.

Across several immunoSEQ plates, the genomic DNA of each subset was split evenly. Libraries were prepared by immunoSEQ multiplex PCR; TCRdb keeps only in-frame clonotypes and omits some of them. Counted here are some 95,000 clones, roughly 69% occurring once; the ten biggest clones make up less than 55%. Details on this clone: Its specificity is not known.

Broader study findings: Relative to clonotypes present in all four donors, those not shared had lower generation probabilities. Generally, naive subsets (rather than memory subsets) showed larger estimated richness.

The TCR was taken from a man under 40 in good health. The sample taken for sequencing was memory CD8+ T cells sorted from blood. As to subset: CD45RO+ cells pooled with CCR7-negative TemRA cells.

CDR3 bases: TGTGCCAGCAGATCGGGAGGGACTAGCACAGATACGCAGTATTTT. It translates to CASRSGGTSTDTQYF. The chain joins TRBV5-4 to TRBJ2-3; the match to TRBD2 covers 8 bases. CDR3 size: 15 residues. The trim removed 5 bases at V and 0 bases at J, leaving 5 bases unmatched. Germline V gives CDR1 SGHNT, CDR2 YYREEE (reference sequence).